One and the same sample provided the 9 T cell receptor beta chains below, sequenced in a study of blood T cell repertoires in COVID-19 (dated by TCRdb to 2020 to 2021). Receptor amplification or capture employed the immunoSEQ multiplex PCR assay. This immuneACCESS table, as held by TCRdb, lists in-frame sequences with V and J called but not all clones. Of the missing ones, under half trace to an unresolved V gene in checked studies; the others have no known cause. The sample has about 150,000 clones on record, about 85% of them singletons. Of the sample, roughly 2.2% is held by the ten largest clones. Sequenced sample: peripheral blood. Every receptor here comes from a woman in her 70s with acute or convalescent COVID-19.

The V call is TRBV12-3 or TRBV12-4, the J call TRBJ1-2; no reliable D call. Deletions cut 0 bases from V and 7 bases from J, with 6 bases between. The CDR3 consists of 12 residues. CDR3 sequence (DNA): TGTGCCAGCAGTTTAGCCCGAGGTGGCTACACCTTC. It specifies CASSLARGGYTF.

The chain couples TRBV15 to TRBJ1-1; TRBD1 matches 10 bases. Germline lookup yields CDR1 LNHNV and CDR2 YYDKDF (reference sequence). The CDR3 sequence is 14 residues long. J lost 5 bases, V lost 7 bases, and 7 bases had no gene match. The CDR3 coding sequence is TGTGCCACCAACAGGGACAGGGGCACAACTGAAGCTTTCTTT. Protein sequence: CATNRDRGTTEAFF.

The chain is built from TRBV28 and TRBJ2-1, with D perhaps TRBD1 (6 bases). The CDR3 is 17 amino acids. The germline CDR1 and CDR2 sequences are MDHEN and SYDVKM. V lost 8 bases and J lost 6, with 26 bases in between. The CDR3 coding sequence is TGTGCCAGCCTTTCTCATGAGGGGGTAGTTTTTTCCAATGAGCAGTTCTTC. Its protein product is CASLSHEGVVFSNEQFF.

The chain has TRBV12-3 or TRBV12-4 and TRBJ2-7; TRBD2 aligns across 7 bases. CDR3 size: 13 residues. The V gene end was trimmed by 6 bases and the J gene end by 1 base; junction bases not matched to a gene: 3. The DNA of the CDR3 is TGTGCCAGCAGAAGGACTAGTTCCTACGAGCAGTACTTC. Translated, it gives CASRRTSSYEQYF.

CDR3: CASSPRDSRSYEQYV. The CDR3 DNA follows: TGTGCCAGCAGCCCGCGGGACAGCAGATCCTACGAGCAGTACGTC. This chain joins TRBV5-5 and TRBJ2-7, with D perhaps matching TRBD1 (7 bases). This CDR3 spans 15 amino acids. Trimming removed 4 bases at V and 1 base at J, with 15 bases between. Germline CDR1 SGHKS, CDR2 YYEKEE (reference sequence).

The chain combines TRBV5-4 with TRBJ2-7; perhaps TRBD2 as D (6 bases). Per the germline V gene, CDR1 is SGHNT and CDR2 is YYREEE (reference sequence). V was shortened by 3 bases and J by 2 bases, with 15 bases between the two germline ends. There are 15 residues in the CDR3. This CDR3 reads CASSSTGGNPYEQYV. The CDR3 DNA sequence: TGTGCCAGCAGCTCCACCGGCGGGAATCCCTACGAGCAGTACGTC.

This chain joins TRBV5-1 and TRBJ2-1; 9 bases align to TRBD1. The CDR3 is made up of 15 amino acids. Per the germline V gene, CDR1 is SGHRS and CDR2 is YFSETQ. J lost 6 bases, V lost 0 bases, and 4 bases had no gene match. CDR3 DNA: TGCGCCAGCAGCTTGGCCCCGGGACAGGGCAATGAGCAGTTCTTC. This codes for CASSLAPGQGNEQFF.

This sequence joins TRBV11-2 and TRBJ2-5, with 8 bases lining up with TRBD2. This CDR3 is 16 amino acids long. The V and J ends lost 2 bases and 1 base, in that order; junction bases with no gene match: 6. Germline lookup yields CDR1 SGHAT and CDR2 FQNNGV. Written as DNA, the CDR3 is TGTGCCAGCAGCTTATCTGTTCGGGGGGGCCAAGAGACCCAGTACTTC. Its protein product is CASSLSVRGGQETQYF.

Regarding this clone: Other DNA sequences in this sample translate to the same CDR3. The CDR3 DNA sequence: TGCAGCGTCAGGACAGGGGGCAACACCGGGGAGCTGTTTTTT. This sequence encodes CSVRTGGNTGELFF. The chain uses TRBV29-1 and TRBJ2-2; 11 bases align to TRBD1. Germline V lookup: CDR1 SQVTM, CDR2 ANQGSEA. The CDR3 runs 14 residues. V gave up 6 bases and J gave up 2 bases; unmatched junction bases: 2.